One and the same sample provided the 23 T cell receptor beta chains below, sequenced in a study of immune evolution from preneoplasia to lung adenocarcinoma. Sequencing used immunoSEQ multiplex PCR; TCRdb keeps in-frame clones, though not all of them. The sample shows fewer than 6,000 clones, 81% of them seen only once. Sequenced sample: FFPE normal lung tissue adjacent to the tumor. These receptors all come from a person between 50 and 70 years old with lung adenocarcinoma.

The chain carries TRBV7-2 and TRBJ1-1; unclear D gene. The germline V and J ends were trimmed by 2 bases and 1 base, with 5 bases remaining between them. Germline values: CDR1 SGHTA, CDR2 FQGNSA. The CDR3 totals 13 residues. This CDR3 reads CASSLWGNTEAFF. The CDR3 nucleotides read TGTGCCAGCAGCTTATGGGGGAACACTGAAGCTTTCTTT.

CDR3 nucleotides: TGTGCCAGCAGGTCACAGGGCGGGAAAGTCAATGAGCAGTTCTTC. It is translated as CASRSQGGKVNEQFF. This sequence joins TRBV28 and TRBJ2-1, with D possibly called TRBD1 or TRBD2 (6 bases each). CDR3 size: 15 residues. Trimming took off 6 bases at V and 6 bases at J, with 18 bases between the two ends. Germline lookup yields CDR1 MDHEN and CDR2 SYDVKM.

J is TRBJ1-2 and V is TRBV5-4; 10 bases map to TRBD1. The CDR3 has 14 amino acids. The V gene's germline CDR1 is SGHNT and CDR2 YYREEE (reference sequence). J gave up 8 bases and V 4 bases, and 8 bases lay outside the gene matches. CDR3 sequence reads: CASSATGGAWGYTF. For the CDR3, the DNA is TGTGCCAGCAGCGCGACAGGGGGCGCATGGGGCTACACCTTC.

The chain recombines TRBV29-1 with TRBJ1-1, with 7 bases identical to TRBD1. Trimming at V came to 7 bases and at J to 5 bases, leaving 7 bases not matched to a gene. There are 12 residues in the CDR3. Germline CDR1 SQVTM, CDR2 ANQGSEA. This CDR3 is CSARGVGTEAFF. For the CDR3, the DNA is TGCAGCGCCAGGGGGGTAGGGACTGAAGCTTTCTTT.

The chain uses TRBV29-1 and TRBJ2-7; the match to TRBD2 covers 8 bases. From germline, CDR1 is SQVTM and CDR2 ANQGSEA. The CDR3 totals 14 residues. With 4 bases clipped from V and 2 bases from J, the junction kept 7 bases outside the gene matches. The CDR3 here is CSVGLAGVTYEQYF. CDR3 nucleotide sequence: TGCAGCGTTGGTCTAGCGGGCGTAACCTACGAGCAGTACTTC.

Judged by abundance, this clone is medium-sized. In DNA form, the CDR3 reads TGCGCCAGCAGCTCGGGACAACCCTACAATGAGCAGTTCTTC. Amino acid sequence: CASSSGQPYNEQFF. J is TRBJ2-1 and V is TRBV5-1, with D possibly being TRBD1 (6 bases). The CDR3 has 14 residues. Germline loops: CDR1 SGHRS, CDR2 YFSETQ. Trimming cost V 3 bases and J 2 bases, with 9 bases left between them. The entire variable domain, with the rest obtained from reference TRBV5-1 and TRBJ2-1, is as follows: KAGVTQTPRYLIKTRGQQVTLSCSPISGHRSVSWYQQTPGQGLQFLFEYFSETQRNKGNFPGRFSGRQFSNSRSEMNVSTLELGDSALYLCASSSGQPYNEQFFGPGTRLTVL.

Here the CDR3 reads CASSESGRAGDTQYF. The CDR3 nucleotides read TGCGCCAGCAGTGAGAGCGGGAGGGCCGGAGATACGCAGTATTTT. V is TRBV10-1 and J is TRBJ2-3, with TRBD2 matching over 10 bases. V lost 2 bases, J lost 5 bases, and 4 bases stayed unmatched. The CDR3 has 15 amino acids. Germline V gene lookup returns CDR1 WNHNN and CDR2 SYGVQD (reference sequence).

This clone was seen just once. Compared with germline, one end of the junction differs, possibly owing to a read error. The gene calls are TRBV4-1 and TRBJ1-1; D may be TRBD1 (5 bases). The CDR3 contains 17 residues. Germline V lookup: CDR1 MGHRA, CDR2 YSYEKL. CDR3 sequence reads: CASSHPRTFRMNTEAFF. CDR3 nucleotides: TGCGCCAGCAGCCATCCCCGGACATTTCGCATGAACACTGAAGCTTTTTTT.

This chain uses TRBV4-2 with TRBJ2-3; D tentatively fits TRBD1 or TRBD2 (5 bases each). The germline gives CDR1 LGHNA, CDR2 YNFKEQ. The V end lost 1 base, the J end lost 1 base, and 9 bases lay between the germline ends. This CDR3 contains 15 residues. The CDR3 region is CASSQAGARTDTQYF. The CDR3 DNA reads TGTGCCAGCAGCCAAGCCGGGGCCCGCACAGATACGCAGTATTTT.

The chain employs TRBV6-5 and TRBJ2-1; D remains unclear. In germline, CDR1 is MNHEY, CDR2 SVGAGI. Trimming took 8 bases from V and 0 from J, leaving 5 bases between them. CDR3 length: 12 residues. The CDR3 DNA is TGTGCCAGCTATGACTCCTACAATGAGCAGTTCTTC. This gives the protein CASYDSYNEQFF.

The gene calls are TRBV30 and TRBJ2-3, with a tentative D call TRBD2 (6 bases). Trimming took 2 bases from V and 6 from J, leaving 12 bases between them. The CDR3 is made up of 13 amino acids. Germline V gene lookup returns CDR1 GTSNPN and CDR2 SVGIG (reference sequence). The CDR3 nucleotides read TGTGCCTGGAGTATGGGGGAGGCCGATACGCAGTATTTT. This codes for CAWSMGEADTQYF.

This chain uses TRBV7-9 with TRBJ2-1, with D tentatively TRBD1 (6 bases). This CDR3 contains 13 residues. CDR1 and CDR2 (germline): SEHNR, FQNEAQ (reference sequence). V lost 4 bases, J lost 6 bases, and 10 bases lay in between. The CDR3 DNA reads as TGTGCCAGCAGCTGGGGGCCCGGCAATGAGCAGTTCTTC. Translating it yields CASSWGPGNEQFF. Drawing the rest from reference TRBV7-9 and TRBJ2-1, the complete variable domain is DTGVSQNPRHKITKRGQNVTFRCDPISEHNRLYWYRQTLGQGPEFLTYFQNEAQLEKSRLLSDRFSAERPKGSFSTLEIQRTEQGDSAMYLCASSWGPGNEQFFGPGTRLTVL.

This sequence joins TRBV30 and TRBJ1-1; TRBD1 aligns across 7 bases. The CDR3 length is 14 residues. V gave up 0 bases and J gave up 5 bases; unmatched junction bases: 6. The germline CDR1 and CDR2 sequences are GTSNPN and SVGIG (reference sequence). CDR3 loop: CAWSVGAGGTEAFF. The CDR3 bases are TGTGCCTGGAGTGTAGGCGCAGGGGGGACTGAAGCTTTCTTT.

CDR3 nucleotide sequence: TGCAGCGCTGTGCTACAGGGTTCAGGGGCCAACGTCCTGACTTTC. It specifies CSAVLQGSGANVLTF. This chain joins TRBV29-1 and TRBJ2-6, with D tentatively TRBD1 (6 bases). The V gene's germline CDR1 is SQVTM and CDR2 ANQGSEA. The V gene lost 7 bases and the J gene lost 4 bases, with 17 bases spanning the gap. The CDR3 loop spans 15 amino acids. Variable domain in full (rest from reference TRBV29-1 and TRBJ2-6): SAVISQKPSRDICQRGTSLTIQCQVDSQVTMMFWYRQQPGQSLTLIATANQGSEATYESGFVIDKFPISRPNLTFSTLTVSNMSPEDSSIYLCSAVLQGSGANVLTFGAGSRLTVL.

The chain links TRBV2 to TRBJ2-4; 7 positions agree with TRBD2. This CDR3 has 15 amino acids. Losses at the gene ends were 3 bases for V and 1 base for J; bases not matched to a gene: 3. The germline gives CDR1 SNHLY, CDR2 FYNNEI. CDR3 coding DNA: TGTGCCAGCAGTGAGCGGGAGTTGGCCAAAAACATTCAGTACTTC. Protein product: CASSERELAKNIQYF.

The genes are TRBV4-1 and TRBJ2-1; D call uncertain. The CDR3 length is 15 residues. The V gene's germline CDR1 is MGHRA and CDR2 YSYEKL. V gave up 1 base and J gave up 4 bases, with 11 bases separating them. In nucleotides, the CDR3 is TGCGCCAGCAGCCAAGGGACGGCCACTTACAATGAGCAGTTCTTC. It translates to CASSQGTATYNEQFF.

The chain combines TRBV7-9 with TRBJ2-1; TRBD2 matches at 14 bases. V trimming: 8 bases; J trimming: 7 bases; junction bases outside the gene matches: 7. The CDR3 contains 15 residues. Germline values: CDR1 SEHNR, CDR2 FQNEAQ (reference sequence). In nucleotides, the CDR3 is TGTGCCAGCGAAAAGGGACTAGCGGGAGTTAATGAGCAGTTCTTC. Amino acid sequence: CASEKGLAGVNEQFF.

CDR3 sequence (DNA): TGTGCCAGCAGGGGACAGGGGTGGCGGGAGACCCAGTACTTC. This gives the protein CASRGQGWRETQYF. J is TRBJ2-5 and V is TRBV6-5, with TRBD1 matching 10 bases. From germline, CDR1 is MNHEY and CDR2 SVGAGI. The CDR3 is made up of 14 amino acids. The junction had 6 bases not matched to a gene; V was cut back by 6 bases and J by 5 bases.

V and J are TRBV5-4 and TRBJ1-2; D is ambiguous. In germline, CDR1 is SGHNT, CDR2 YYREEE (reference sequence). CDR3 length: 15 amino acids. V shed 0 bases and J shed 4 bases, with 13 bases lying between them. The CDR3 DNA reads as TGTGCCAGCAGCTTGGCCGGTAGGGCTTTCTATGGCTACACCTTC. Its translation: CASSLAGRAFYGYTF.

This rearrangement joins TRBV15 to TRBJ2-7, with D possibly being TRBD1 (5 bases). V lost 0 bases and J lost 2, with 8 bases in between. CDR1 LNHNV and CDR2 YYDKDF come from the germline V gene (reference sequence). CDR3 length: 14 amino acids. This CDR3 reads CATSRERGAYEQYF. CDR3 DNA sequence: TGTGCCACCAGCAGAGAAAGGGGTGCCTACGAGCAGTACTTC.

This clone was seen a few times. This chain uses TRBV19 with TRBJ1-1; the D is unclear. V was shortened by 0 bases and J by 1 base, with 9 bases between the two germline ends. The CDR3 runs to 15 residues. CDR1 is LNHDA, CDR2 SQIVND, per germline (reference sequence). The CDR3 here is CASSIDRRANTEAFF. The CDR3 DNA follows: TGTGCCAGTAGTATAGATAGGAGGGCGAACACTGAAGCTTTCTTT.

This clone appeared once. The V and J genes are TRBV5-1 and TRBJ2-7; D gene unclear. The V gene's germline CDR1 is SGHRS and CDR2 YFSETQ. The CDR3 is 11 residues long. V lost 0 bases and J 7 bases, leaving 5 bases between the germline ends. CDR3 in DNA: TGCGCCAGCAGCTTGGCGGGTGAGCAGTACTTC. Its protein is CASSLAGEQYF.

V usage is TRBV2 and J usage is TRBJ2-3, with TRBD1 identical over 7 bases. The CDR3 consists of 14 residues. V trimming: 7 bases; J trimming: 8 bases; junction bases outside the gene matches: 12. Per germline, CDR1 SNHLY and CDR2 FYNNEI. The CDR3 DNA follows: TGTGCCAGCAACGGGGCAGGGGGTAGTGTTACGCAGTATTTT. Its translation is CASNGAGGSVTQYF. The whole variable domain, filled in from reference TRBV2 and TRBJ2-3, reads EPEVTQTPSHQVTQMGQEVILRCVPISNHLYFYWYRQILGQKVEFLVSFYNNEISEKSEIFDDQFSVERPDGSNFTLKIRSTKLEDSAMYFCASNGAGGSVTQYFGPGTRLTVL.